One and the same sample provided the 27 T cell receptor beta chains below, sequenced in a study of CD8 T cells in ankylosing spondylitis. Study-level findings and limits: A TCR beta motif of eight highly homologous variants appeared characteristic of ankylosing spondylitis blood.

No cognate antigen is known for these TCRs. TCRdb reprocessed the 5' RACE reads with MiXCR, giving one entry per CDR3 protein. The sample includes 400,000 or so distinct CDR3 sequences, roughly 27% of them seen just once. The specimen sequenced was blood, either unsorted or a sorted T cell fraction (not recorded which). These receptors originate from a male donor with ankylosing spondylitis.

The chain uses TRBV13 and TRBJ2-7, with D hard to call. CDR3 length equals 13 residues. CDR1 PRHDT and CDR2 FYEKMQ come from the germline V gene (reference sequence). V was cut by 5 bases and J by 3 bases, with 11 bases left in between. The CDR3 loop is CASSLNSLYEQYV. In DNA form, the CDR3 reads TGTGCCAGCAGCCTCAATAGCCTCTACGAGCAGTACGTC.

The rearrangement uses TRBV2 and TRBJ2-5; D gene uncertain. The CDR3 is 14 residues long. Per germline, CDR1 SNHLY and CDR2 FYNNEI. Trimming removed 8 bases from V and 6 bases from J, with 19 bases in between. The DNA for the CDR3 is TGTGCCAGCGTGGCGCGGTCCATTGGACAGACCCAGTACTTC. Protein sequence: CASVARSIGQTQYF.

The chain carries TRBV4-1 and TRBJ2-5; 8 bases fit TRBD2. V dropped 0 bases and J dropped 4; count of bases not matched to a gene: 16. The CDR3 extends over 19 amino acids. From germline, CDR1 is MGHRA and CDR2 YSYEKL. CDR3 DNA: TGCGCCAGCAGCCAAGACCCTAGCGGGTTAGCTAGGGGGGGAGAGACCCAGTACTTC. It codes for CASSQDPSGLARGGETQYF.

This clonotype occurred a few times. V is TRBV20-1 and J is TRBJ2-3; D possibly corresponds to TRBD2 (6 bases). Germline V lookup: CDR1 DFQATT, CDR2 SNEGSKA (reference sequence). With 0 bases removed from V and 2 bases from J, the gap between germline ends came to 15 bases. The CDR3 totals 16 residues. The CDR3 bases are TGCAGTGCTAGAGATTGGAGGGAGCGAGACACAGATACGCAGTATTTT. Its translation is CSARDWRERDTDTQYF.

This clonotype was detected only a few times. The V and J genes are TRBV6-1 and TRBJ2-7; D might be TRBD2 (6 bases). CDR3 length: 14 residues. Germline loops: CDR1 MNHNS, CDR2 SASEGT. The V end lost 6 bases, the J end lost 1 base, and 13 bases lay between the germline ends. CDR3 sequence (DNA): TGTGCCAGCAGGCCGGGACGGGGGTCCTACGAGCAGTACTTC. As protein: CASRPGRGSYEQYF.

This clonotype was picked up a small number of times. J is TRBJ1-1 and V is TRBV12-3 or TRBV12-4; perhaps TRBD1 as D (5 bases). The V end lost 6 bases, the J end lost 4 bases, and 18 bases lay between the germline ends. CDR3 length equals 15 residues. The CDR3 sequence: CASSRRDSSSTEAFF. CDR3 DNA sequence: TGTGCCAGCAGCCGCCGGGACTCAAGTAGCACTGAAGCTTTCTTT.

V usage is TRBV20-1 and J usage is TRBJ1-4; 9 bases align to TRBD1. CDR1 is DFQATT, CDR2 SNEGSKA, per germline (reference sequence). The CDR3 contains 13 residues. V shed 6 bases and J 6 bases; nucleotides not matched to a gene: 5. CDR3 sequence (DNA): TGCAGTGCCAGGACAGGGGTAGATGAAAAACTGTTTTTT. Translation gives CSARTGVDEKLFF.

This clonotype was seen a single time. This chain connects TRBV2 to TRBJ2-5; tentative D call: TRBD1 (6 bases). Germline values: CDR1 SNHLY, CDR2 FYNNEI. The CDR3 runs 14 residues. The V and J ends lost 3 bases and 5 bases respectively, with 13 bases between them. CDR3 nucleotide sequence: TGTGCCAGCAGTGACTGGGGGCAGGGGGAGACCCAGTACTTC. Translation gives CASSDWGQGETQYF.

This clonotype was found a few times. This chain links TRBV5-1 with TRBJ1-6, with TRBD1 identical over 9 bases. There are 16 residues in the CDR3. Germline V lookup: CDR1 SGHRS, CDR2 YFSETQ. The J segment lost 5 bases and the V segment lost 3 bases, leaving 6 bases of the junction unmatched. For the CDR3, the DNA is TGCGCCAGCAGCTCCGGGACAGGGACCAATAATTCACCCCTCCACTTT. This gives the protein CASSSGTGTNNSPLHF.

This clonotype was detected only a few times. V gene TRBV11-3 combines with J gene TRBJ2-1; D unresolved. The CDR3 is 15 residues long. CDR1 is SGHNT and CDR2 is YENEEA in the germline V gene. Trimming removed 3 bases at V and 6 bases at J, with 15 bases between. DNA for the CDR3: TGTGCCAGCAGCTTCCCGATCGGCCACGTCAATGAGCAGTTCTTC. Protein sequence: CASSFPIGHVNEQFF.

The gene calls are TRBV18 and TRBJ2-7; 11 bases line up with TRBD1. V shed 3 bases, J shed 2 bases, and the junction held 6 bases outside the gene matches. Per germline, CDR1 KGHSH and CDR2 LQKENI. The CDR3 has 16 amino acids. The CDR3 here is CASSPVGQGVTYEQYF. For the CDR3, the DNA is TGTGCCAGCTCACCCGTGGGACAGGGGGTTACCTACGAGCAGTACTTC.

The CDR3 DNA is TGCAGTGCGCAGAGCGGAGGGGCGAGCAATCAGCCCCAGCATTTT. Its translation: CSAQSGGASNQPQHF. The chain combines TRBV20-1 with TRBJ1-5, with D possibly matching TRBD1 (5 bases). Germline CDR1 and CDR2: DFQATT and SNEGSKA (reference sequence). CDR3 length: 15 amino acids. V was shortened by 6 bases and J by 1 base, with 16 bases between the two germline ends.

This clonotype was recorded many times. This chain links TRBV5-1 with TRBJ1-1; possibly TRBD1 for D (6 bases). With 4 bases removed from V and 1 base from J, the gap between germline ends came to 14 bases. Germline lookup yields CDR1 SGHRS and CDR2 YFSETQ. The CDR3 is 15 residues long. CDR3 in DNA: TGCGCCAGCAGCAAGAGAGAGGGGGGGAACACTGAAGCTTTCTTT. Its protein is CASSKREGGNTEAFF.

This clonotype was observed a few times. This chain connects TRBV5-1 to TRBJ2-5; 9 nucleotides line up with TRBD2. With 0 bases clipped from V and 5 bases from J, the junction kept 8 bases outside the gene matches. The germline V gene has CDR1 SGHRS and CDR2 YFSETQ. The CDR3 has 16 amino acids. CDR3 region: CASSLGTSATQETQYF. The CDR3, as DNA: TGCGCCAGCAGCTTGGGGACTAGCGCAACCCAGGAGACCCAGTACTTC.

This clonotype has just a few counts. CDR3 DNA sequence: TGTGCCACCAGTGATTTTAGCGGGGCCGACAATGAGCAGTTCTTC. Protein sequence: CATSDFSGADNEQFF. The V and J genes are TRBV24-1 and TRBJ2-1, with TRBD2 identical over 8 bases. V shed 1 base and J 5 bases; nucleotides not matched to a gene: 3. The CDR3 runs to 15 residues. Germline V gives CDR1 KGHDR, CDR2 SFDVKD.

This chain uses TRBV7-2 with TRBJ2-1; TRBD2 aligns across 11 bases. V shed 1 base, J shed 13 bases, and the junction held 3 bases outside the gene matches. This CDR3 is built from 13 residues. Germline lookup yields CDR1 SGHTA and CDR2 FQGNSA. The CDR3 coding sequence is TGTGCCAGCAGCTTAGGGCTAGCGGGAGGCCAGTTCTTC. Its translation: CASSLGLAGGQFF.

This clonotype was counted a few times. The chain recombines TRBV12-3 or TRBV12-4 with TRBJ2-2; the D gene is possibly TRBD2 (6 bases). With 6 bases removed from V and 7 bases from J, the gap between germline ends came to 15 bases. The CDR3 runs to 14 residues. CDR3 bases: TGTGCCAGCAGCCGTTCGGAGGGCGTCGGGGAGCTGTTTTTT. It is translated as CASSRSEGVGELFF.

This clonotype was seen more than once but under ten times. This rearrangement joins TRBV20-1 to TRBJ2-3, with TRBD1 as a possible D gene (6 bases). The CDR3 has 14 residues. Germline CDR1 reads DFQATT; CDR2 reads SNEGSKA (reference sequence). V lost 3 bases and J lost 2, with 12 bases in between. CDR3 sequence reads: CSASPGTPTDTQYF. The CDR3 bases are TGCAGTGCTAGTCCCGGGACACCCACAGATACGCAGTATTTT.

This clonotype was detected a few times. The chain recombines TRBV7-7 with TRBJ2-1; D is possibly TRBD1 or TRBD2 (5 bases each). In germline, CDR1 is SSHAT, CDR2 FNYEAQ (reference sequence). V was pared by 4 bases and J by 9 bases, with 22 bases between. The CDR3 consists of 16 residues. In DNA, the CDR3 is TGTGCCAGCAGCTCAGTAGCCGTTGGGGTTGGGGGTGAGCAGTTCTTC. Encoded protein: CASSSVAVGVGGEQFF.

This sequence joins TRBV7-8 and TRBJ2-7, with D perhaps TRBD2 (5 bases). This CDR3 has 12 amino acids. Trimming shortened V by 1 base and J by 7 bases, and 8 bases separated the two germline ends. Per germline, CDR1 SGHVS and CDR2 FQNEAQ. Here the CDR3 reads CASSLGSGEQYV. The CDR3 DNA reads TGTGCCAGCAGCTTAGGGTCGGGGGAGCAGTACGTC.

This clonotype has a handful of counts. The chain is built from TRBV7-6 and TRBJ2-3; TRBD2 aligns across 10 bases. CDR1 SGHVS and CDR2 FNYEAQ come from the germline V gene. The CDR3 totals 14 residues. J was trimmed by 8 bases and V by 5 bases; bases with no gene match: 7. This CDR3 is CASSPLAGEGTQYF. The CDR3 nucleotides are TGTGCCAGCAGCCCTCTAGCGGGAGAGGGTACGCAGTATTTT.

This chain joins TRBV20-1 and TRBJ1-1; perhaps TRBD1 as D (5 bases). Looked up from germline, CDR1 is DFQATT and CDR2 is SNEGSKA (reference sequence). The CDR3 is 15 residues long. Trimming took off 6 bases at V and 5 bases at J, with 22 bases between the two ends. The CDR3 loop reads CSATDSTSGQTEAFF. The CDR3 coding sequence is TGCAGTGCCACTGACAGCACGTCAGGGCAAACTGAAGCTTTCTTT.

DNA of the CDR3: TGTGCCAGCAGTTTAGGGGACAGGAGACCGTGGGGCTACACCTTC. Translating it yields CASSLGDRRPWGYTF. J is TRBJ1-2 and V is TRBV12-3 or TRBV12-4; 8 bases align to TRBD1. This CDR3 has 15 amino acids. V shed 1 base and J 8 bases; nucleotides not matched to a gene: 9.

The V and J genes are TRBV10-2 and TRBJ2-5; 11 nucleotides match TRBD2. CDR1 and CDR2 (germline): WSHSY, SAAADI. The CDR3 has 15 residues. Trimming removed 5 bases from V and 5 bases from J; junction bases left unmatched: 7. The CDR3: CASSPSGTSGETQYF. The CDR3 DNA sequence: TGCGCCAGCAGTCCTTCCGGGACTAGCGGTGAGACCCAGTACTTC.

This clonotype showed up just a few times. V is TRBV12-5 and J is TRBJ2-1, with 7 bases lining up with TRBD2. The ends lost 6 bases at V and 0 bases at J; junction bases unmatched: 8. The germline V gene has CDR1 LGHNT and CDR2 FRNRAP. The CDR3 loop spans 16 amino acids. The CDR3 nucleotides read TGTGCTAGTGGGAGGGCTAGCGGACTCTCCTACAATGAGCAGTTCTTC. This encodes CASGRASGLSYNEQFF.

This clonotype was detected only a few times. This chain joins TRBV28 and TRBJ1-2; the match to TRBD1 covers 7 bases. Unmatched junction bases numbered 11, after V lost 3 bases and J lost 7 bases. In germline, CDR1 is MDHEN, CDR2 SYDVKM. The CDR3 has 15 residues. This chain's CDR3 is CASSFHRGSLSGYTF. The CDR3 coding sequence is TGTGCCAGCAGTTTTCACAGGGGCTCTCTATCTGGCTACACCTTC.

The chain joins TRBV5-1 to TRBJ2-5; TRBD2 might be the D (6 bases). The CDR3 is 14 residues long. V was shortened by 5 bases and J by 0 bases, with 11 bases between the two germline ends. Germline CDR1 and CDR2: SGHRS and YFSETQ. The DNA of the CDR3 is TGCGCCAGCAGGAGGGGAGGAAACCAAGAGACCCAGTACTTC. This gives the protein CASRRGGNQETQYF. The whole variable domain, filled in from reference TRBV5-1 and TRBJ2-5, reads KAGVTQTPRYLIKTRGQQVTLSCSPISGHRSVSWYQQTPGQGLQFLFEYFSETQRNKGNFPGRFSGRQFSNSRSEMNVSTLELGDSALYLCASRRGGNQETQYFGPGTRLLVL.